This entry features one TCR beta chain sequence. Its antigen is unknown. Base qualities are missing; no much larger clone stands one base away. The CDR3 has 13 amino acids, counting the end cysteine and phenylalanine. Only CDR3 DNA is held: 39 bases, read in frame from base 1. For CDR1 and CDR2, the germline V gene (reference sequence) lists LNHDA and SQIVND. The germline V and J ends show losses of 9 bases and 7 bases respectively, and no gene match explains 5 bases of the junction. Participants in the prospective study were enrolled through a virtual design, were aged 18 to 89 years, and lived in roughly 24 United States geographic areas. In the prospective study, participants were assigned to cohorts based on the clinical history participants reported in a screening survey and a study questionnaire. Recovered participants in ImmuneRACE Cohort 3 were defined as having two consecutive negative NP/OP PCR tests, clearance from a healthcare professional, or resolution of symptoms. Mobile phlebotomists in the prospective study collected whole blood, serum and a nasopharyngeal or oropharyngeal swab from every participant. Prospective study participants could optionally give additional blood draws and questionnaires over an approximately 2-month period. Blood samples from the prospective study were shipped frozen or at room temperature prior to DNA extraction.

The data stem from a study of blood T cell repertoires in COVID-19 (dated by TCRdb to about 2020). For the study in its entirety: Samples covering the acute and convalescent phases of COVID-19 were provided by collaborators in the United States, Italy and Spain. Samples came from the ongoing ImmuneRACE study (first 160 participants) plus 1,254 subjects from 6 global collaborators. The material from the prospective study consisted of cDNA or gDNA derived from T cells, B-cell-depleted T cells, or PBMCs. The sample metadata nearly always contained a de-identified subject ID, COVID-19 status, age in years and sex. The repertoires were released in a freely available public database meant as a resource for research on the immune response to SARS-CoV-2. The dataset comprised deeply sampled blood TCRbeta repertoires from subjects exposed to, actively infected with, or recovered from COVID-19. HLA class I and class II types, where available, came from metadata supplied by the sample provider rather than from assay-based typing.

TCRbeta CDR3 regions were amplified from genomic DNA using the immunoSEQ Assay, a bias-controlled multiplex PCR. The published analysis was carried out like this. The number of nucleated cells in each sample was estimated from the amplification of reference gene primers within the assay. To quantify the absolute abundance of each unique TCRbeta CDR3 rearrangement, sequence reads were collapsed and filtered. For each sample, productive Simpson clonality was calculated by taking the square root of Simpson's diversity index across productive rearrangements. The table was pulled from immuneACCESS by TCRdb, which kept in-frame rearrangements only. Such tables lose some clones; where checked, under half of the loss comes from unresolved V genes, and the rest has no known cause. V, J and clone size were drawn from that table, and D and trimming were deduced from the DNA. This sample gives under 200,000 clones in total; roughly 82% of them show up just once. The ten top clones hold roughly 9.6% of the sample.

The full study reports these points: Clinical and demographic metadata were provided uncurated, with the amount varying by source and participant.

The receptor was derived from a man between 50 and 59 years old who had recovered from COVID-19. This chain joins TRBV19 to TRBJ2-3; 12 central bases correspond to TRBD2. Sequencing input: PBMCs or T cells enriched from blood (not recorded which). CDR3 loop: CASRTSGTHTQYF. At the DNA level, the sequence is TGTGCCAGCAGGACTAGCGGGACGCATACGCAGTATTTT.